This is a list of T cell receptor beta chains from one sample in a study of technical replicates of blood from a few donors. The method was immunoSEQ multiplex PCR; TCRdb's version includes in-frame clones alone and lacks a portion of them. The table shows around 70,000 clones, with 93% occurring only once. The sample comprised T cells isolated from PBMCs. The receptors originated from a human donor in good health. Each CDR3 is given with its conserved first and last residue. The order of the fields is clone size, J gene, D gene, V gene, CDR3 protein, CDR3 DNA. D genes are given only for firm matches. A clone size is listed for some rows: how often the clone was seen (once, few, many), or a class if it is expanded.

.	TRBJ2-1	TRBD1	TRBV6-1	CASSERRITGVNEQFF	TGTGCCAGCAGTGAAAGGCGTATTACAGGGGTCAATGAGCAGTTCTTC
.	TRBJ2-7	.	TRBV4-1	CASSQGHSSSYEQYF	TGCGCCAGCAGCCAAGGACACTCGAGCTCCTACGAGCAGTACTTC
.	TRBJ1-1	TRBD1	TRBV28	CASSPWDRGNTEAFF	TGTGCCAGCAGTCCGTGGGACAGGGGGAACACTGAAGCTTTCTTT
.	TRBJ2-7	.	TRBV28	CASSLGGNEQYF	TGTGCCAGCAGTTTAGGAGGGAACGAGCAGTACTTC
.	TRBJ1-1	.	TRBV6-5	CASSYSYRDTEAFF	TGTGCCAGCAGTTACTCTTATCGGGACACTGAAGCTTTCTTT
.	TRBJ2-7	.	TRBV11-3	CASSLDGGGRTEQYF	TGTGCCAGCAGCTTAGATGGGGGCGGCAGGACCGAGCAGTACTTC
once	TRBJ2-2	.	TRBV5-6	CASSPRVGTGELFF	TGTGCCAGCAGCCCACGGGTCGGCACCGGGGAGCTGTTTTTT
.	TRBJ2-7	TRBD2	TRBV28	CASSRGGRQEQYF	TGTGCCAGCAGTCGCGGCGGGAGACAAGAGCAGTACTTC
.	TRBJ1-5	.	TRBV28	CASSPKTQSYERGRQPQHF	TGTGCCAGCAGTCCAAAAACGCAATCATACGAAAGGGGGAGACAGCCCCAGCATTTT
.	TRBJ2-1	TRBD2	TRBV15	CATSGRGDEQFF	TGTGCCACCAGCGGGAGGGGAGATGAGCAGTTCTTC
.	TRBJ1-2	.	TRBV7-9	CASSFARDRSYGYTF	TGTGCCAGCAGCTTTGCCCGAGATAGATCCTATGGCTACACCTTC
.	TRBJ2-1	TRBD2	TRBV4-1	CASSQTSGEQFF	TGCGCCAGCAGCCAAACTAGCGGTGAGCAGTTCTTC
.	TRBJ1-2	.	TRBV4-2	CASSQQGTNYGYTF	TGTGCCAGCAGCCAACAGGGTACTAACTATGGCTACACCTTC
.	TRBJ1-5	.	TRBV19	CASSIGQGLGNQPQHF	TGTGCCAGTAGTATCGGGCAGGGGCTGGGCAATCAGCCCCAGCATTTT
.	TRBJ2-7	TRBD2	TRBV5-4	CASSNRTSALGTYEQYF	TGTGCCAGCAGCAACCGGACTAGCGCACTGGGCACCTACGAGCAGTACTTC
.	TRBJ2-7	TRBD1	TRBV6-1	CANSFDRGYEQYF	TGTGCCAACTCGTTCGACAGGGGCTACGAGCAGTACTTC
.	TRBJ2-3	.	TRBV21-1	CASSKSAGDTDTQYF	TGTGCCAGCAGCAAGTCTGCGGGGGACACAGATACGCAGTATTTT
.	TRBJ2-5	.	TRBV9	CASSARERETQYF	TGTGCCAGCAGCGCAAGGGAGAGAGAGACCCAGTACTTC
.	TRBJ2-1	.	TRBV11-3	CASSFGGNSYNEQFF	TGTGCCAGCAGCTTTGGGGGGAACTCCTACAATGAGCAGTTCTTC
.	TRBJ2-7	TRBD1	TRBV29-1	CSVEGTGAYEQYF	TGCAGCGTTGAAGGGACAGGGGCCTACGAGCAGTACTTC
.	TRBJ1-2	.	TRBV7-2	CASSLDMYGYTF	TGTGCCAGCAGCTTGGACATGTATGGCTACACCTTC
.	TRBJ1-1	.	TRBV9	CASSAQGADTEAFF	TGTGCCAGCAGCGCACAGGGAGCGGACACTGAAGCTTTCTTT
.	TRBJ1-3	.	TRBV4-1	CASSQDRGAAGNTIYF	TGCGCCAGCAGCCAAGATAGGGGTGCGGCTGGAAACACCATATATTTT
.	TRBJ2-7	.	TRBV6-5	CASSYSDRSYEQYF	TGTGCCAGCAGTTACTCCGACAGGTCCTACGAGCAGTACTTC
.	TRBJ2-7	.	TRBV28	CASSFRVVHF	TGTGCCAGCAGTTTCAGGGTCGTGCACTTC
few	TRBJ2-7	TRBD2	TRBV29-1	CSVESGGSDEQYF	TGCAGCGTTGAAAGCGGCGGGAGCGACGAGCAGTACTTC
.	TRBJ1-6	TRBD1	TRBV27	CASSLRTGLNSPLHF	TGTGCCAGCAGTTTAAGGACAGGGCTCAATTCACCCCTCCACTTT
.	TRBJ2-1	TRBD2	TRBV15	CATSIGTSGRDEQFF	TGTGCCACCAGCATTGGGACTAGCGGGAGAGATGAGCAGTTCTTC
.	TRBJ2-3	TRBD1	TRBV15	CATSRETTGGFTDTQYF	TGTGCCACCAGCAGAGAGACGACAGGGGGTTTCACAGATACGCAGTATTTT
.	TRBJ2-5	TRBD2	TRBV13	CASSPRGGQETQYF	TGTGCCAGCAGCCCACGGGGGGGGCAAGAGACCCAGTACTTC
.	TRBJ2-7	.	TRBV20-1	CSAPVEYEQYF	TGCAGTGCCCCCGTAGAATACGAGCAGTACTTC
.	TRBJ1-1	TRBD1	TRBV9	CASSVSGTGKPNTEAFF	TGTGCCAGCAGCGTGTCCGGGACAGGGAAACCGAACACTGAAGCTTTCTTT
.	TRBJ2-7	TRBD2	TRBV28	CASSLGTSGRTYEQYF	TGTGCCAGCAGTTTAGGGACTAGCGGCAGGACCTACGAGCAGTACTTC
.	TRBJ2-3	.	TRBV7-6	CACGLAPTDTQYF	TGTGCTTGCGGGCTAGCTCCCACAGATACGCAGTATTTT
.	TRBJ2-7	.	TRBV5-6	CASSSGYEQYF	TGTGCCAGCAGTTCAGGATACGAGCAGTACTTC
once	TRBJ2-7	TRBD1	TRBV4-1	CASSQVGQRSYEQYF	TGCGCCAGCAGCCAAGTGGGACAGCGCTCCTACGAGCAGTACTTC
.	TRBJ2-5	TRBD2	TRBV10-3	CAISLASGTSGSAETQYF	TGTGCCATCAGCTTAGCCTCTGGGACTAGCGGGAGTGCAGAGACCCAGTACTTC
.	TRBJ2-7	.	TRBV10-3	CAANARDTEGSEQYF	TGTGCCGCCAACGCCCGGGACACGGAAGGGAGCGAGCAGTACTTC
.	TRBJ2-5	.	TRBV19	CASSSQTQETQYF	TGTGCCAGTAGTTCACAGACCCAAGAGACCCAGTACTTC
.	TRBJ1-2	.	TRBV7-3	CASSPIQGLGYTF	TGTGCCAGCAGCCCTATACAGGGTCTTGGCTACACCTTC
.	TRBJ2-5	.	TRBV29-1	CSVEVGHNQETQYF	TGCAGCGTTGAAGTTGGGCACAACCAAGAGACCCAGTACTTC
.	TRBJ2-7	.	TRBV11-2	CASSLPSYEQYF	TGTGCCAGCAGCCTACCCTCCTACGAGCAGTACTTC
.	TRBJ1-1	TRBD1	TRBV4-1	CASSQGQGTEAFF	TGCGCCAGCAGCCAAGGACAGGGCACTGAAGCTTTCTTT
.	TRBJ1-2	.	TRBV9	CASSVVSQGGYGYTF	TGTGCCAGCAGCGTAGTTTCGCAGGGAGGGTACGGCTACACCTTC
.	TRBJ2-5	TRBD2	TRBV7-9	CASWTSGYQETQYF	TGTGCCTCCTGGACTAGCGGGTACCAAGAGACCCAGTACTTC
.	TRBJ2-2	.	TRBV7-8	CASSRGLANTGELFF	TGTGCCAGCAGCCGTGGACTCGCGAACACCGGGGAGCTGTTTTTT
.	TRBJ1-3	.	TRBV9	CASSSSLGNTIYF	TGTGCCAGCAGCTCCAGTCTGGGCAACACCATATATTTT
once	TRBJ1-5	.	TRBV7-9	CASSSKRASGADQPQHF	TGTGCCAGCAGCTCCAAGAGGGCTTCCGGAGCAGATCAGCCCCAGCATTTT
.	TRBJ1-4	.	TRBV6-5	CASSYYGRRGEKLFF	TGTGCCAGCAGTTACTATGGGCGGCGGGGGGAAAAACTGTTTTTT
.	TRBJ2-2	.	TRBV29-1	CSVEDVQNTGELFF	TGCAGCGTTGAAGATGTACAGAACACCGGGGAGCTGTTTTTT
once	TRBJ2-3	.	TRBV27	CASSLSIQGTDTQYF	TGTGCCAGCAGTTTATCGATTCAGGGGACAGATACGCAGTATTTT
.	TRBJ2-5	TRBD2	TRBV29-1	CSVYRLAGETQYF	TGCAGCGTCTACCGACTAGCGGGAGAGACCCAGTACTTC
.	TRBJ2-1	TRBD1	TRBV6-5	CASTGTGLGGSEQFF	TGTGCCAGCACCGGGACAGGGCTCGGAGGCTCTGAGCAGTTCTTC
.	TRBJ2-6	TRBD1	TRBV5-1	CASSLEDRASGANVLTF	TGCGCCAGCAGCTTGGAGGACAGGGCCTCTGGGGCCAACGTCCTGACTTTC
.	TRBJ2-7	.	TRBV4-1	CASSQLPLSYEQYF	TGCGCCAGCAGCCAACTTCCCCTCTCCTACGAGCAGTACTTC